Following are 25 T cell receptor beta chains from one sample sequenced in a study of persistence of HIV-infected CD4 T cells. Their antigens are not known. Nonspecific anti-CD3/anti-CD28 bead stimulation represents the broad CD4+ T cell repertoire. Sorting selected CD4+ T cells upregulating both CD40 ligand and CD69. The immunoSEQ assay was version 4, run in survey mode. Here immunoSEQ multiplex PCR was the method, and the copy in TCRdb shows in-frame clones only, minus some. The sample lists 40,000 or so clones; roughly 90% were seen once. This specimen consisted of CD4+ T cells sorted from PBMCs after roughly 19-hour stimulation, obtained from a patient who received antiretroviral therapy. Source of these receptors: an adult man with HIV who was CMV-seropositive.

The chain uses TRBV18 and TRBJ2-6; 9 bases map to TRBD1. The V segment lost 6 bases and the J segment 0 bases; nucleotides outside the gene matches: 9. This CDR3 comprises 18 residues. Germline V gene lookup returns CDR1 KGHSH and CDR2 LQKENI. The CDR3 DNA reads TGTGCCAGCTCCCCTAGGGGACAGGGCAACTCTGGGGCCAACGTCCTGACTTTC. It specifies CASSPRGQGNSGANVLTF. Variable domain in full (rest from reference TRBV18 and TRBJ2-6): NAGVMQNPRHLVRRRGQEARLRCSPMKGHSHVYWYRQLPEEGLKFMVYLQKENIIDESGMPKERFSAEFPKEGPSILRIQQVVRGDSAAYFCASSPRGQGNSGANVLTFGAGSRLTVL.

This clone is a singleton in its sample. The CDR3 DNA reads as TGTGCCAGCAGTTATATTCGCTTGGACACCGGGGAGCTGTTTTTT. It codes for CASSYIRLDTGELFF. The chain couples TRBV6-5 to TRBJ2-2; no reliable D call. The germline V and J ends were trimmed by 3 bases and 3 bases, with 11 bases remaining between them. Germline CDR1 and CDR2: MNHEY and SVGAGI. This CDR3 region has 15 residues.

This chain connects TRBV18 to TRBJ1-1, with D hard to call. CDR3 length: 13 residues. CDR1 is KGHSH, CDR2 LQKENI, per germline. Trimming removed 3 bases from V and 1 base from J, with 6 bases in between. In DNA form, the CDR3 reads TGTGCCAGCTCACCGGGTACGAACACTGAAGCTTTCTTT. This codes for CASSPGTNTEAFF.

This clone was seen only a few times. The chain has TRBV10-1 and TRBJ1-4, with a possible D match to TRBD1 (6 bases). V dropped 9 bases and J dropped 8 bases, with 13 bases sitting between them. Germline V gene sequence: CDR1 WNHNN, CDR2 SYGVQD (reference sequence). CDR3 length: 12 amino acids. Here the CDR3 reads CARLQGREKLFF. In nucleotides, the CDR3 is TGCGCCAGACTACAGGGTCGGGAAAAACTGTTTTTT.

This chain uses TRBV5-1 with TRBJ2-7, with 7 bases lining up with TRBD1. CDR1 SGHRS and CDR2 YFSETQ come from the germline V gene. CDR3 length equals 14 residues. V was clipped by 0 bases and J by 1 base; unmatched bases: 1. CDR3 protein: CASSLGRGSYEQYF. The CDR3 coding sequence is TGCGCCAGCAGCTTGGGCAGGGGGTCCTACGAGCAGTACTTC.

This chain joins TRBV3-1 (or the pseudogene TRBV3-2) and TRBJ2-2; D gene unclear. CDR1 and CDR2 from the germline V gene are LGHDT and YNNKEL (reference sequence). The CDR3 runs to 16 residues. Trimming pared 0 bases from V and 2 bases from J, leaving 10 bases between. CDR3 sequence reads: CASSQDWVENTGELFF. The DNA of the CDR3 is TGTGCCAGCAGCCAAGATTGGGTAGAAAACACCGGGGAGCTGTTTTTT.

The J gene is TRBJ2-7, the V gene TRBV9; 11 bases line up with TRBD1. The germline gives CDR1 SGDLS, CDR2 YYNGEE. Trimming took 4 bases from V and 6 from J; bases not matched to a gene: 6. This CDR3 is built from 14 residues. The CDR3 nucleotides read TGTGCCAGCAGCCTCCTTGGACAGGGGGCCGAGCAGTACTTC. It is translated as CASSLLGQGAEQYF. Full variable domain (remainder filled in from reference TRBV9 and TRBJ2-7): DSGVTQTPKHLITATGQRVTLRCSPRSGDLSVYWYQQSLDQGLQFLIQYYNGEERAKGNILERFSAQQFPDLHSELNLSSLELGDSALYFCASSLLGQGAEQYFGPGTRLTVT.

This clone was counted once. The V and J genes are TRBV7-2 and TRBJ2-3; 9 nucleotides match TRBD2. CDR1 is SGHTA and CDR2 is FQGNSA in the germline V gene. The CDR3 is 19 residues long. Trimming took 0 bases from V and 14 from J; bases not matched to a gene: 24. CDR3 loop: CASSLAPPGTSRYSGFRYF. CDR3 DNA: TGTGCCAGCAGCTTAGCCCCGCCCGGGACTAGCCGTTATAGTGGGTTTAGGTATTTT.

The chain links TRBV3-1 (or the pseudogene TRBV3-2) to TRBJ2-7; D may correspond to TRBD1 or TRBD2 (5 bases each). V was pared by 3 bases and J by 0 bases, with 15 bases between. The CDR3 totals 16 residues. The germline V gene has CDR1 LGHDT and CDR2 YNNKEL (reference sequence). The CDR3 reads CASSQLGPTSSYEQYF. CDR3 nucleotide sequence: TGTGCCAGCAGCCAGTTGGGACCGACGAGCTCCTACGAGCAGTACTTC.

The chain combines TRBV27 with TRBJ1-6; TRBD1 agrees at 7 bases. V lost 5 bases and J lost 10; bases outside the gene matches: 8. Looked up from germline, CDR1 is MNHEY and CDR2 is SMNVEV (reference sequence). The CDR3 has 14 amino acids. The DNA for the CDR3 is TGTGCCAGCAGTCTCGGACAGGCAGGGTCACCCCTCCACTTT. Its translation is CASSLGQAGSPLHF.

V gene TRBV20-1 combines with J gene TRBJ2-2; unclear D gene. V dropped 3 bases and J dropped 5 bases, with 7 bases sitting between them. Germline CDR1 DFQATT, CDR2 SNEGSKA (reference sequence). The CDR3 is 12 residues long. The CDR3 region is CSASRATGELFF. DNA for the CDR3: TGCAGTGCTAGTAGGGCTACCGGGGAGCTGTTTTTT.

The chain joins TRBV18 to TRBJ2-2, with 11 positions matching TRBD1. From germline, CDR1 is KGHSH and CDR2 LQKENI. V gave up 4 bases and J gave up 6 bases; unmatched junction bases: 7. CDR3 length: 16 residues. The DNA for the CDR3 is TGTGCCAGCTCACAACCAACGGGACAGGGGGCCGGGGAGCTGTTTTTT. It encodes CASSQPTGQGAGELFF.

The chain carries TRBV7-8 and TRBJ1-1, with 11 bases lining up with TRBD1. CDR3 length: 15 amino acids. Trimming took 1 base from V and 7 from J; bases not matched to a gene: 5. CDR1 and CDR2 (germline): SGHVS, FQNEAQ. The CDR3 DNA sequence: TGTGCCAGCAGCTTAGTTTCCGGGACAGGGGGTGAAGCTTTCTTT. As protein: CASSLVSGTGGEAFF.

The CDR3 bases are TGTGCCAGTAGTCAAGGAAATCAAGCTAACTATGGCTACACCTTC. This encodes CASSQGNQANYGYTF. The gene calls are TRBV19 and TRBJ1-2; D remains ambiguous. There are 15 residues in the CDR3. V lost 5 bases, J lost 0 bases, and 13 bases lay in between. Germline V gene data show CDR1 as LNHDA and CDR2 as SQIVND (reference sequence).

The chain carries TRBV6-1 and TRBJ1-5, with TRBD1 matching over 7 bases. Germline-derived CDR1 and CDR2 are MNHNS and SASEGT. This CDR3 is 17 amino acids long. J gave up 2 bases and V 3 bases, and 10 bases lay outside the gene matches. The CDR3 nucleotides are TGTGCCAGCAGTGACCCCCCGGGGCAGGGGGGCAATCAGCCCCAGCATTTT. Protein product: CASSDPPGQGGNQPQHF.

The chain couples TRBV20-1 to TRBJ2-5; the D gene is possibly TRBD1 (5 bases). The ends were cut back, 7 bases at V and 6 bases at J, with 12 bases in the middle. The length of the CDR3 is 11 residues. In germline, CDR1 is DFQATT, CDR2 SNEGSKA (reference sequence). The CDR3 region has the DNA TGCAGTGTTGGGGCAGCACAGACCCAGTACTTC. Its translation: CSVGAAQTQYF.

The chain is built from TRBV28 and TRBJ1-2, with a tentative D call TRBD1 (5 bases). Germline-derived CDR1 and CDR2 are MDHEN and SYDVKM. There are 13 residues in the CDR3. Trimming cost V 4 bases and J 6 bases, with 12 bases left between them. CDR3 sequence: CASSSSRVNGYTF. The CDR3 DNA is TGTGCCAGCAGTTCCAGCAGGGTCAATGGCTACACCTTC.

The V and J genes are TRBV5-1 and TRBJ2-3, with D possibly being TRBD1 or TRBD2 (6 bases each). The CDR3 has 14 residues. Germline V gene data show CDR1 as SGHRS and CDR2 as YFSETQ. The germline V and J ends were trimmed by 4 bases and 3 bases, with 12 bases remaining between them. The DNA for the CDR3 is TGCGCCAGCAGCGAGGGGGGCTGGACAGATACGCAGTATTTT. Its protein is CASSEGGWTDTQYF.

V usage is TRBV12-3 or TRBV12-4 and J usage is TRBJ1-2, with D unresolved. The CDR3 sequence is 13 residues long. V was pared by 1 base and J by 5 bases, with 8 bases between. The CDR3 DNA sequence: TGTGCCAGCAGTTTAGGACGGACTTATGGCTACACCTTC. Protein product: CASSLGRTYGYTF.

The CDR3 bases are TGTGCCACCAGTAAGAGAGGGACTAGCGGGGATGAGCAGTTCTTC. This sequence encodes CATSKRGTSGDEQFF. This chain links TRBV24-1 with TRBJ2-1; 13 bases fit TRBD2. The CDR3 covers 15 residues. Germline assignment: CDR1 KGHDR and CDR2 SFDVKD. V was clipped by 6 bases and J by 8 bases; unmatched bases: 6.

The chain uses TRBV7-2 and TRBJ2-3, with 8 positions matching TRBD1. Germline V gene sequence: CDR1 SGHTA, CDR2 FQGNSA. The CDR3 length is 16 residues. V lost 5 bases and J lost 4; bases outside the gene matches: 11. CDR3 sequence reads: CASSHRFQTGADTQYF. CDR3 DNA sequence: TGTGCCAGCAGCCACCGGTTCCAGACAGGGGCAGATACGCAGTATTTT.

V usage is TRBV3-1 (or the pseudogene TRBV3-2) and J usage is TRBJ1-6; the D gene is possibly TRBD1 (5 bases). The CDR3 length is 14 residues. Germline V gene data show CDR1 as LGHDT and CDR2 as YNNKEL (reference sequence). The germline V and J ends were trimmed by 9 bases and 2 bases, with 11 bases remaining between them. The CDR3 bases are TGTGCCAGTCGCCCAGGGACCTATAATTCACCCCTCCACTTT. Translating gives CASRPGTYNSPLHF.

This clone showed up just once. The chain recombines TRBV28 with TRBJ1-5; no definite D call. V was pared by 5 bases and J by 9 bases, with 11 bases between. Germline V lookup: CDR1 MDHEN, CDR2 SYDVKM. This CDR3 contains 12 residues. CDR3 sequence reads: CASSVDTRPQHF. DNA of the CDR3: TGTGCCAGCAGTGTTGATACGCGGCCCCAGCATTTT.

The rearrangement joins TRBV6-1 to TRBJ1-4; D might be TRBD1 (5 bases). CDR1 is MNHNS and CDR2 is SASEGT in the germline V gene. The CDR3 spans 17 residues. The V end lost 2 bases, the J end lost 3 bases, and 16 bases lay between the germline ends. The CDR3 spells CASSEFGRTRANEKLFF. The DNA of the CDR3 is TGTGCCAGCAGTGAATTTGGGAGGACCAGGGCTAATGAAAAACTGTTTTTT.

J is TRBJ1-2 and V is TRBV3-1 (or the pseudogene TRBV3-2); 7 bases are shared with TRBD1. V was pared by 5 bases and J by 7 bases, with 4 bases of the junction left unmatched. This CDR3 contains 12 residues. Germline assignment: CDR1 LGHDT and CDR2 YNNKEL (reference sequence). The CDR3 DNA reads TGTGCCAGCAGCATACAGGGGTTTGGCTACACCTTC. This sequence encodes CASSIQGFGYTF.